This note documents a single T cell receptor (beta chain) sequence. V lost 5 bases to trimming and J lost 3 bases, with 8 bases between them. Germline values: CDR1 MDHEN, CDR2 SYDVKM. The CDR3 has 13 residues. Individuals drawn from under 30 US areas were roughly 18 to 95 years old. A case of COVID-19 had been met by exposed participants within 2 weeks before study entry. The source of the sample is a study of blood T cell repertoires in COVID-19. In the study overall: Sites in the United States, Italy and Spain provided acute and convalescent COVID-19 samples.

The protocol was immunoSEQ multiplex PCR, while the TCRdb copy is restricted to in-frame clones and leaves out a portion. The repertoire has around 250,000 clones, approximately 89% of them found once; the top ten carry approximately 2.7%. The V gene is TRBV28, the J gene TRBJ1-5; D perhaps matches TRBD1 (5 bases). Sequencing was carried out using PBMCs or T cells enriched from blood (not recorded which). This sequence was found in a man aged 40-50 years who had been exposed to COVID-19. DNA for the CDR3: TGTGCCAGCAGTACAGGCTACAATCAGCCCCAGCATTTT. Residues: CASSTGYNQPQHF.